The 8 T cell receptor beta chains given below trace back to one sample, sequenced in a study of vaccination and CD4 T cells after COVID-19. Regarding treatment: approximately 11-day PBMC culture with coronavirus spike peptide pools or control peptides (ViraFEST assay). Which antigens these TCRs recognize remains unknown. The Oncomine TCR Beta short-read assay sequenced DNA from cultured CD4+ T cells. MiXCR was run by TCRdb on the PCR reads, yielding one entry per CDR3 protein. The sample yields about 14,000 distinct CDR3 sequences, roughly 55% seen once. The sample was CD4+ T cells from blood, cultured in vitro. The origin of the receptors is a human donor who had recovered from COVID-19.

This clonotype appeared a single time. V and J are TRBV25-1 and TRBJ2-7, with 8 bases lining up with TRBD2. Losses at the gene ends were 4 bases for V and 5 bases for J; bases not matched to a gene: 10. The CDR3 totals 15 residues. In germline, CDR1 is MGHDK, CDR2 SYGVNS. CDR3 loop: CASSAPGRAFDEQYF. The CDR3, as DNA: TGTGCCAGCAGTGCCCCCGGGAGGGCCTTCGACGAGCAGTACTTC.

The chain uses TRBV20-1 and TRBJ2-5; tentative D call: TRBD2 (6 bases). The CDR3 consists of 13 residues. Germline CDR1 is DFQATT and CDR2 is SNEGSKA (reference sequence). Between the trimmed V and J ends, which lost 3 bases and 1 base, there was a span of 9 bases. The DNA for the CDR3 is TGCAGTGCTAGCCGGGGGACCCAAGAGACCCAGTACTTC. Translated: CSASRGTQETQYF.

The chain links TRBV20-1 to TRBJ1-4, with TRBD1 as a possible D gene (6 bases). V was pared by 1 base and J by 6 bases, with 15 bases between. This CDR3 has 15 residues. CDR1 and CDR2 from the germline V gene are DFQATT and SNEGSKA (reference sequence). This CDR3 is CSARGGAGTYEKLFF. Here the CDR3 DNA reads TGCAGTGCTAGAGGGGGGGCAGGGACCTATGAAAAACTGTTTTTT.

The chain links TRBV6-1 to TRBJ2-1; D possibly matches TRBD1 or TRBD2 (5 bases each). The germline V gene encodes CDR1 MNHNS and CDR2 SASEGT. The CDR3 loop spans 13 amino acids. Trimming shortened V by 7 bases and J by 5 bases, and 12 bases separated the two germline ends. This CDR3 is CASMGPRNNEQFF. CDR3 bases: TGTGCCAGCATGGGACCAAGAAACAATGAGCAGTTCTTC.

This sequence joins TRBV19 and TRBJ2-5; D gene ambiguous. CDR1 LNHDA and CDR2 SQIVND come from the germline V gene (reference sequence). The length of the CDR3 is 15 residues. Deletions cut 3 bases from V and 2 bases from J, with 13 bases between. The CDR3 bases are TGTGCCAGTAGTATTTTAGGGCTGGAGCAAGAGACCCAGTACTTC. Its translation: CASSILGLEQETQYF.

This chain uses TRBV5-4 with TRBJ2-7, with TRBD2 identical over 8 bases. The J segment lost 2 bases and the V segment lost 0 bases, leaving 1 base of the junction unmatched. CDR3 length: 14 residues. The germline V gene has CDR1 SGHNT and CDR2 YYREEE (reference sequence). CDR3 nucleotide sequence: TGTGCCAGCAGCTTGGGACTAGCGACCTACGAGCAGTACTTC. Translation gives CASSLGLATYEQYF.

The J gene is TRBJ2-3, the V gene TRBV15, with unresolved D. V was clipped by 6 bases and J by 1 base, with 2 bases between them. The CDR3 spans 11 residues. CDR1 and CDR2 from the germline V gene are LNHNV and YYDKDF (reference sequence). This CDR3 is CATRGTDTQYF. The CDR3 bases are TGTGCCACCAGGGGCACAGATACGCAGTATTTT.

The chain couples TRBV2 to TRBJ2-3; maybe TRBD1 (5 bases). Germline CDR1 is SNHLY and CDR2 is FYNNEI. V lost 2 bases to trimming and J lost 2 bases, with 8 bases between them. This CDR3 contains 14 residues. The CDR3 sequence is CASSETGHTDTQYF. CDR3 DNA: TGTGCCAGCAGTGAAACCGGACACACAGATACGCAGTATTTT.